This T cell receptor (beta chain) was sequenced during a study of T cells in localized non-small cell lung cancer. With regard to this clone: Its antigen remains unidentified.

Overall study findings and caveats: Exceeding tumor, uninvolved adjacent lung had the highest T cell clonality. With higher T cell density in blood came longer overall survival.

Per the germline V gene, CDR1 is MNHGY and CDR2 is SAAAGT. The CDR3 is 17 amino acids. Trimming removed 5 bases from V and 0 bases from J, with 19 bases in between. Produced via immunoSEQ multiplex PCR; TCRdb's table is partial and in-frame only. There are 1,000 to 1,500 clones in the sample; approximately 23% occur only once, and more than 12% lies in the top ten. This receptor was obtained from a male donor at least 60 years old with stage III squamous cell lung carcinoma. The starting material was normal lung tissue next to the tumor, obtained before any cancer treatment. The rearrangement joins TRBV6-8 to TRBJ1-1, with D maybe TRBD1 (5 bases). The CDR3 sequence is CASSAAGGRTLNTEAFF. In nucleotides, the CDR3 is TGTGCCAGCAGTGCAGCCGGGGGAAGGACCCTGAACACTGAAGCTTTCTTT.